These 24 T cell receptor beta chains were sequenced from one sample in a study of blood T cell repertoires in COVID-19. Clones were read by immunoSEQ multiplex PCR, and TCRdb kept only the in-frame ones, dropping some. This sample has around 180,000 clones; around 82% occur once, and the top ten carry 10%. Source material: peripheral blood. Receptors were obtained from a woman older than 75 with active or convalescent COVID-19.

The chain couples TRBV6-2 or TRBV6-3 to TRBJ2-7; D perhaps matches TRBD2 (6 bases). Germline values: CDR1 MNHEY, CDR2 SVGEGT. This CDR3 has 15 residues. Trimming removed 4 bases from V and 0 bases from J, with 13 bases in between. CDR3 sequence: CASSSFAGSSYEQYF. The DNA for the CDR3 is TGTGCCAGCAGTTCGTTTGCGGGAAGCTCCTACGAGCAGTACTTC.

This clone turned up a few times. The CDR3 nucleotides are TGTGCCAGCAGTCAATCGGGACACTTGAACACTGAAGCTTTCTTT. Translation gives CASSQSGHLNTEAFF. The rearrangement uses TRBV9 and TRBJ1-1; D might be TRBD1 (6 bases). Germline CDR1 reads SGDLS; CDR2 reads YYNGEE. Trimming removed 5 bases at V and 0 bases at J, with 14 bases between. The CDR3 has 15 amino acids.

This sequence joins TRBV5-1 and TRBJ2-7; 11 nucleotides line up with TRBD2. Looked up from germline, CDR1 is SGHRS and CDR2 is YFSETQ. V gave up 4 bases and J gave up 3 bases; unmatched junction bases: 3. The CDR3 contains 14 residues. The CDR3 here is CASSPTSGVYEQYF. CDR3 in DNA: TGCGCCAGCAGCCCGACTAGCGGGGTCTACGAGCAGTACTTC.

CDR3 nucleotides: TGTGCCAGCAGCTTGGCCCACAGTAGCTCCGCGGGGAGCTACACCTTC. Its protein is CASSLAHSSSAGSYTF. The rearrangement links TRBV5-4 to TRBJ1-2; D unclear. The CDR3 runs 16 residues. Germline values: CDR1 SGHNT, CDR2 YYREEE (reference sequence). The germline V and J ends were trimmed by 0 bases and 9 bases, with 21 bases remaining between them.

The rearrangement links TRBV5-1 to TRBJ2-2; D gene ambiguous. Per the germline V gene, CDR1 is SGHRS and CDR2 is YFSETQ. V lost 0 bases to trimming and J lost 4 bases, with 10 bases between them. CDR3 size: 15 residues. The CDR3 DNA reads TGCGCCAGCAGCTTGGAGGCAGGCAGCACCGGGGAGCTGTTTTTT. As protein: CASSLEAGSTGELFF.

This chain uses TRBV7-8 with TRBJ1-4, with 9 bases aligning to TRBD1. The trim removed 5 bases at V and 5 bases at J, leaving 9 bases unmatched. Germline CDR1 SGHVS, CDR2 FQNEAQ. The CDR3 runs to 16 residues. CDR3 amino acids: CASSPHRGPVNEKLFF. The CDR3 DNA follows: TGTGCCAGCAGCCCTCACAGGGGGCCCGTGAATGAAAAACTGTTTTTT.

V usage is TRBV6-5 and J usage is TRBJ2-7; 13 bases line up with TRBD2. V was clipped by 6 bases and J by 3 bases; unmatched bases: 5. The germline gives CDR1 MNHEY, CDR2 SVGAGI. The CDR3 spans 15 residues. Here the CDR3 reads CASSRGLAGRYEQYF. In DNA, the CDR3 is TGTGCCAGCAGCCGGGGACTAGCGGGACGCTACGAGCAGTACTTC.

This CDR3 reads CASSPGQAPYEQYF. In DNA form, the CDR3 reads TGTGCCAGCAGCCCGGGACAGGCCCCCTACGAGCAGTACTTC. The rearrangement joins TRBV11-2 to TRBJ2-7, with 8 bases that match TRBD1. V shed 5 bases, J shed 2 bases, and the junction held 5 bases outside the gene matches. The CDR3 has 14 amino acids. CDR1 and CDR2 from the germline V gene are SGHAT and FQNNGV.

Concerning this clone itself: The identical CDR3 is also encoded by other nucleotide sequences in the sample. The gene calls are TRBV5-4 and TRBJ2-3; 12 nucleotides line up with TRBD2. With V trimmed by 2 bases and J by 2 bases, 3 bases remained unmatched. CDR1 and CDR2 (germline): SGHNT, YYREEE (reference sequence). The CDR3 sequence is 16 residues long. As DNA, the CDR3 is TGTGCCAGCAGCTTAGGACTAGCGGGGCTCACAGATACGCAGTATTTT. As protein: CASSLGLAGLTDTQYF.

In DNA, the CDR3 is TGTGCCAGCAGTGAAGTAATCGATGAAAAACTGTTTTTT. This translates into CASSEVIDEKLFF. The chain joins TRBV6-1 to TRBJ1-4, with D unclear. Trimming took off 1 base at V and 6 bases at J, with 6 bases between the two ends. The CDR3 has 13 amino acids. Per the germline V gene, CDR1 is MNHNS and CDR2 is SASEGT.

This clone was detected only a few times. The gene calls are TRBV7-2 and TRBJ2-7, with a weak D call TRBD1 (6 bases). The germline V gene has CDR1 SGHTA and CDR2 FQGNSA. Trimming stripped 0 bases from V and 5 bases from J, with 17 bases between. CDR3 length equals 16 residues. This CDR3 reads CASSLARTVVRHEQYF. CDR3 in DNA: TGTGCCAGCAGCTTAGCCCGGACAGTCGTACGGCACGAGCAGTACTTC.

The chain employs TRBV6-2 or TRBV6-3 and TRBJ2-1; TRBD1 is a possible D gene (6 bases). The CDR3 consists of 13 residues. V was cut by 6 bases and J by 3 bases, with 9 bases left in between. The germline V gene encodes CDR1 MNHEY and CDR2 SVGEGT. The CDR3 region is CASSKDSYNEQFF. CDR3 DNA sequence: TGTGCCAGCAGCAAGGACAGCTACAATGAGCAGTTCTTC.

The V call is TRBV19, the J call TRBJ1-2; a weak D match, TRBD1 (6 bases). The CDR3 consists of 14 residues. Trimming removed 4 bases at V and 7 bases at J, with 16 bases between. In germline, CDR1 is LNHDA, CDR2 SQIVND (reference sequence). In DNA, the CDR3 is TGTGCCAGTAGTAGGGGGGGGCCAGTTTTTGGCTACACCTTC. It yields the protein CASSRGGPVFGYTF.

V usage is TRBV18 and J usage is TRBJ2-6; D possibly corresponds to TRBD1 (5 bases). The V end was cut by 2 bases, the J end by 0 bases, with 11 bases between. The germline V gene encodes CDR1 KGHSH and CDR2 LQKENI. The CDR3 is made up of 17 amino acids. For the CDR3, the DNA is TGTGCCAGCTCACCAATGCAGGGTATCTCTGGGGCCAACGTCCTGACTTTC. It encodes CASSPMQGISGANVLTF.

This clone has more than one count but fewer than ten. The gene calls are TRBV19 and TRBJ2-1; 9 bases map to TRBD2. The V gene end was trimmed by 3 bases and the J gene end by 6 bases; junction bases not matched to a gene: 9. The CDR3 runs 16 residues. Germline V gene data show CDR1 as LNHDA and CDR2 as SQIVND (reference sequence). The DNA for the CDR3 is TGTGCCAGTAGTATTGTTAGCGGGAGTTCCGGCAATGAGCAGTTCTTC. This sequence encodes CASSIVSGSSGNEQFF. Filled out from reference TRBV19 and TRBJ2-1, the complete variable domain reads DGGITQSPKYLFRKEGQNVTLSCEQNLNHDAMYWYRQDPGQGLRLIYYSQIVNDFQKGDIAEGYSVSREKKESFPLTVTSAQKNPTAFYLCASSIVSGSSGNEQFFGPGTRLTVL.

The CDR3 here is CATCPEGTDYEQYF. CDR3 DNA sequence: TGTGCTACATGCCCGGAGGGTACCGACTACGAGCAGTACTTC. The chain joins TRBV7-7 to TRBJ2-7, with D possibly being TRBD2 (6 bases). The CDR3 spans 14 residues. From germline, CDR1 is SSHAT and CDR2 FNYEAQ (reference sequence).

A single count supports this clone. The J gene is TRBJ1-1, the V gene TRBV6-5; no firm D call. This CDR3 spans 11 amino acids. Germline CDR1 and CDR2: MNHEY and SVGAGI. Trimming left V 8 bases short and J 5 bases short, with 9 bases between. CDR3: CASYRETEAFF. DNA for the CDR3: TGTGCCAGCTATCGGGAGACTGAAGCTTTCTTT.

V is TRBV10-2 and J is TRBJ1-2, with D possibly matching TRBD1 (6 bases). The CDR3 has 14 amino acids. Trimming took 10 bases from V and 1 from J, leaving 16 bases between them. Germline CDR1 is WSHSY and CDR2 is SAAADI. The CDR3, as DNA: TGCGCCATCTCAGGGGCCAGCATTAACTATGGCTACACCTTC. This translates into CAISGASINYGYTF.

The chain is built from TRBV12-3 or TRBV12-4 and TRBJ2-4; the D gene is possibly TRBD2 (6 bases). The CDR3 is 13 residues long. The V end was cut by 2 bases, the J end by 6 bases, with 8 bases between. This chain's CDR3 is CASSLLEGNIQYF. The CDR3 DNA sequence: TGTGCCAGCAGTTTACTGGAGGGAAACATTCAGTACTTC.

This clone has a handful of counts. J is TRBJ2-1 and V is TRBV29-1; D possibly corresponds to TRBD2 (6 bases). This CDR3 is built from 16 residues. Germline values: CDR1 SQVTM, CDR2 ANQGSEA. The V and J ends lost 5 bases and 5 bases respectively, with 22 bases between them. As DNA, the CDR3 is TGCAGCGTTCTTCACCTCTCCGGGACGGGAGACAATGAGCAGTTCTTC. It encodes CSVLHLSGTGDNEQFF.

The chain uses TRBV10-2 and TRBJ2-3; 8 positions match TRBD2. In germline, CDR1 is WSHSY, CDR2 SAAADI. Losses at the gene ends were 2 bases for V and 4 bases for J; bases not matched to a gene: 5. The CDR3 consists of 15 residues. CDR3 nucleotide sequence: TGCGCCAGCAGTGAGGCGGGAGGTCCCCCAGATACGCAGTATTTT. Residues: CASSEAGGPPDTQYF.

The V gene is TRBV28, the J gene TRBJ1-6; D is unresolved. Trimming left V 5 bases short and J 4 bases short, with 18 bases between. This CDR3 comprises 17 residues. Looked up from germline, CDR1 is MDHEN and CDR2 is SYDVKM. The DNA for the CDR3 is TGTGCCAGCAGTCCCCGACGGCAGGCACTTTATAATTCACCCCTCCACTTT. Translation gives CASSPRRQALYNSPLHF.

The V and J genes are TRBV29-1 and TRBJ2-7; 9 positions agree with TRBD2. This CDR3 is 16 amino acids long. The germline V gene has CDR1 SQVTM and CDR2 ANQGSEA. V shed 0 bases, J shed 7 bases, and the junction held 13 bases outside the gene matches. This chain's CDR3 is CSVEDLYGGRAGEQYF. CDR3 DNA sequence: TGCAGCGTTGAAGATCTTTATGGCGGGAGGGCCGGGGAGCAGTACTTC.

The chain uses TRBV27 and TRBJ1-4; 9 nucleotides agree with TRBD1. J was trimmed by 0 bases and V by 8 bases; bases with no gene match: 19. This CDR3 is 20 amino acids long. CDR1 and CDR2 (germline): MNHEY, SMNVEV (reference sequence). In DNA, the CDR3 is TGTGCCAGCCAAAAGCTATGGGGACAGGGAACCCCAGCAACTAATGAAAAACTGTTTTTT. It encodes CASQKLWGQGTPATNEKLFF.